A single sample is the source of the 10 T cell receptor beta chains below, sequenced in a study of blood T cell repertoires in COVID-19. The repertoire was sequenced with immunoSEQ multiplex PCR; TCRdb's copy has only in-frame clones and lacks some. The table lists around 240,000 clones, 80% to 90% of them singletons, with 1.5% to 2% in the top ten. Sequencing input: PBMCs or T cells enriched from blood (not recorded which). These receptors were obtained from a woman between 45 and 60 years old who had recovered from COVID-19.

V gene TRBV28 combines with J gene TRBJ1-1, with 12 bases aligning to TRBD1. This CDR3 spans 15 amino acids. Germline V gene data show CDR1 as MDHEN and CDR2 as SYDVKM. V dropped 6 bases and J dropped 4; count of bases not matched to a gene: 6. As DNA, the CDR3 is TGTGCCAGCAGATCGGGACAGGGGGCGTTCACTGAAGCTTTCTTT. It codes for CASRSGQGAFTEAFF.

The chain couples TRBV6-5 to TRBJ1-4, with TRBD1 matching 10 bases. This CDR3 spans 16 amino acids. Germline CDR1 is MNHEY and CDR2 is SVGAGI. Losses at the gene ends were 0 bases for V and 8 bases for J; bases not matched to a gene: 6. The CDR3 DNA sequence: TGTGCCAGCAGTTACTCGCCCGGGACAGGGGACGAAAAACTGTTTTTT. This encodes CASSYSPGTGDEKLFF.

The chain employs TRBV6-5 and TRBJ2-7; 8 nucleotides agree with TRBD1. From germline, CDR1 is MNHEY and CDR2 SVGAGI. Trimming took 4 bases from V and 6 from J; bases not matched to a gene: 11. This CDR3 spans 15 amino acids. CDR3 in DNA: TGTGCCAGCAGTTCAGGACAGGGAATTTTTCGCGAGCAGTACTTC. Encoded protein: CASSSGQGIFREQYF.

This clone was counted a few times. This CDR3 reads CASSLGQGEGEQYF. The CDR3 nucleotides are TGTGCCAGCAGCTTGGGACAGGGGGAGGGCGAGCAGTACTTC. This chain uses TRBV7-9 with TRBJ2-7; TRBD1 agrees at 11 bases. Germline V gives CDR1 SEHNR, CDR2 FQNEAQ (reference sequence). V shed 3 bases, J shed 6 bases, and the junction held 4 bases outside the gene matches. This CDR3 has 14 amino acids.

The V call is TRBV28, the J call TRBJ2-7; 8 bases are a match to TRBD2. The J segment lost 0 bases and the V segment lost 5 bases, leaving 6 bases of the junction unmatched. The length of the CDR3 is 15 residues. Germline V gene data show CDR1 as MDHEN and CDR2 as SYDVKM. The CDR3 sequence: CASSPLAASSYEQYF. The CDR3, as DNA: TGTGCCAGCAGTCCACTAGCGGCGAGCTCCTACGAGCAGTACTTC.

The sample holds one count of this clone. The chain is built from TRBV2 and TRBJ2-1; maybe TRBD1 (6 bases). Between the trimmed V and J ends, which lost 8 bases and 10 bases, there was a span of 12 bases. This CDR3 is 11 amino acids long. Germline loops: CDR1 SNHLY, CDR2 FYNNEI. The CDR3: CASRQEAEQFF. As DNA, the CDR3 is TGTGCCAGCCGACAGGAGGCGGAGCAGTTCTTC.

V gene TRBV25-1 combines with J gene TRBJ2-3, with 7 bases matching TRBD2. Germline lookup yields CDR1 MGHDK and CDR2 SYGVNS. J gave up 5 bases and V 6 bases, and 8 bases lay outside the gene matches. This CDR3 comprises 14 residues. This CDR3 reads CASSSAGFRDTQYF. The CDR3 nucleotides are TGTGCCAGCAGCTCAGCGGGATTTAGAGATACGCAGTATTTT.

The CDR3 spells CASEGQGRVAGGNEQFF. DNA of the CDR3: TGTGCCAGCGAGGGACAGGGGAGGGTAGCGGGAGGCAATGAGCAGTTCTTC. The rearrangement uses TRBV19 and TRBJ2-1; D is possibly TRBD1 or TRBD2 (10 bases each). The CDR3 spans 17 residues. The V end was cut by 9 bases, the J end by 6 bases, with 27 bases between. Germline loops: CDR1 LNHDA, CDR2 SQIVND (reference sequence).

This chain uses TRBV19 with TRBJ1-1; no clear D. Germline CDR1 is LNHDA and CDR2 is SQIVND (reference sequence). Trimming stripped 4 bases from V and 3 bases from J, with 12 bases between. The CDR3 has 14 amino acids. As DNA, the CDR3 is TGTGCCAGTAGTAACTGGTATTTGGACACTGAAGCTTTCTTT. This encodes CASSNWYLDTEAFF.

A few counts support this clone. The chain uses TRBV28 and TRBJ1-2; TRBD1 matches at 9 bases. J was trimmed by 3 bases and V by 3 bases; bases with no gene match: 5. The CDR3 is made up of 15 amino acids. CDR1 is MDHEN, CDR2 SYDVKM, per germline. The CDR3 is CASSFGTGFDYGYTF. The CDR3 DNA sequence: TGTGCCAGCAGTTTTGGGACAGGGTTCGACTATGGCTACACCTTC.